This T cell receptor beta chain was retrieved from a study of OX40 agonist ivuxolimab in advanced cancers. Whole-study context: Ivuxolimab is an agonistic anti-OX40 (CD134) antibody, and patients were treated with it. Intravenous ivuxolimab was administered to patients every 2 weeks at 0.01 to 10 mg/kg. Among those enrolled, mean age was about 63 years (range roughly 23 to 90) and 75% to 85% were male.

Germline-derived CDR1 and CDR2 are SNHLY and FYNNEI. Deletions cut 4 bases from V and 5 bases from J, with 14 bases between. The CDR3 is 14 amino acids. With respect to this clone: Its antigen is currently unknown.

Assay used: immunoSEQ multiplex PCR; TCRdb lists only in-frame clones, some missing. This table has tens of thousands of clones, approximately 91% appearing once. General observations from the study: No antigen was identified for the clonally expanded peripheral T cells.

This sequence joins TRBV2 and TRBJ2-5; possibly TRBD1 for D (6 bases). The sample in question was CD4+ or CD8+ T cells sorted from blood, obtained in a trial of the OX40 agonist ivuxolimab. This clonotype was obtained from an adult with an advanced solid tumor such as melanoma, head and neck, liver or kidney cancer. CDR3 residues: CASSVQGRLETQYF. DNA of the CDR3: TGTGCCAGCAGTGTTCAGGGGCGCTTGGAGACCCAGTACTTC.